The subject of this entry is one TCR beta chain. What it binds is unknown. The data belong to a study of OX40 agonist ivuxolimab in advanced cancers. Study-wide context: Of the participants, under 50% had some prior anti-PD-1, anti-PD-L1 or anti-CTLA-4 therapy, which was allowed.

Study conclusions and caveats: Clonal expansion by week 6 occurred in CD4+ and CD8+ blood T cells (at 0.1 to 3.0 mg/kg). Antigen targets of the expanded peripheral T cells went undetermined.

Clones were read by immunoSEQ multiplex PCR, and TCRdb kept only the in-frame ones, dropping some. Seen here are tens of thousands of clones, about 85% observed once, and the top ten hold 4.5% to 6%. This TCR was sampled from an adult with an advanced solid tumor such as melanoma, head and neck, liver or kidney cancer. Material: CD4+ or CD8+ T cells sorted from blood, obtained in a trial of the OX40 agonist ivuxolimab.

The CDR3 DNA sequence: TGTGCCAGCAGCATCCTCCCGGGACGTGCAGAAAAACTGTTTTTT. Translation: CASSILPGRAEKLFF. The chain links TRBV7-2 to TRBJ1-4, with a tentative D call TRBD1 (5 bases). Germline V gives CDR1 SGHTA, CDR2 FQGNSA. V was clipped by 5 bases and J by 8 bases, with 18 bases between them. This CDR3 has 15 amino acids.